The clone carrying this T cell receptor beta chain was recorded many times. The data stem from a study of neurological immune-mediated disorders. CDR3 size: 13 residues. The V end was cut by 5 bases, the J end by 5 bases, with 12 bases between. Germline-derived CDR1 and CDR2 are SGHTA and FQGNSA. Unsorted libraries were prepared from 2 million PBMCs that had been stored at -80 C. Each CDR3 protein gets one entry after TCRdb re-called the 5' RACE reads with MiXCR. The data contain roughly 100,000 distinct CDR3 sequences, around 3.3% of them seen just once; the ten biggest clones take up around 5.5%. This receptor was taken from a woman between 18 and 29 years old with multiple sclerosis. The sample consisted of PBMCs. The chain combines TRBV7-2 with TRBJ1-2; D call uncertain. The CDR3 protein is CASSPDGWYGYTF. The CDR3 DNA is TGTGCCAGCAGCCCGGACGGTTGGTATGGCTACACCTTC.